This T cell receptor (beta chain) was retrieved from a study of T-cell reconstitution after alpha-beta-depleted transplantation in children. Findings and limits, study-wide: Some patients owed their high day-60 TCRbeta diversity to surviving recipient T cells and thymic progenitors. Approximately two months post-transplant, alpha-beta T cells reportedly originated from several hundred expanded graft clones. Newly produced T cells mostly accounted for T-cell counts and diversity one year post-transplant.

CDR3 length: 13 residues. The junction had 4 bases not matched to a gene; V was cut back by 3 bases and J by 5 bases. The germline V gene encodes CDR1 SQVTM and CDR2 ANQGSEA. Unique molecular identifiers were used in preparing the TCRbeta library. TCRdb recomputed calls from the PCR reads with MiXCR, one row per CDR3 protein. The data show hundreds of thousands of distinct CDR3 sequences, more than 20% seen once. This clonotype was detected ten times or more. Antigen: not known. This rearrangement joins TRBV29-1 to TRBJ2-3, with 8 bases fitting TRBD2. The specimen was PBMCs, mostly from graft donor cells, collected 360 days after TCRalphabeta/CD19-depleted stem cell transplant. The receptor was derived from a female patient aged 2-9 years who had a stem cell transplant for congenital amegakaryocytic thrombocytopenia, so the T cells may come from the graft donor. The CDR3 sequence is CSVDSAGGDTQYF. The CDR3 DNA reads TGCAGCGTTGATTCGGCGGGAGGAGATACGCAGTATTTT.